These T cell receptor beta chains were read from a single sample in a study of glioma-infiltrating T cells. In TCRdb, the multiplex PCR reads were re-called with MiXCR into one record per CDR3 protein. The sample includes around 97,000 distinct CDR3 sequences, 29% of them seen just once. The sample comprised glioma tissue, nonneoplastic brain tissue, or PBMCs (not recorded which). The receptor set was obtained from a human donor with low-grade glioma or glioblastoma, undergoing nonglioma brain surgery, or in good health (not recorded which). CDR3s include the opening cysteine and the closing phenylalanine or tryptophan. The D gene is left open where the match is weak. The size entry is marked missing in some rows and otherwise reads once, few, many or a size class.

j_gene,v_gene,abundance,d_gene,CDR3aa,CDR3nt
TRBJ1-6,TRBV7-2,many,.,CASSPRSSYNSPLHF,TGTGCCAGCAGCCCTCGCAGCTCCTATAATTCACCCCTCCACTTT
TRBJ2-4,TRBV3-1,few,TRBD2,CASSQTAGGAKNIQYF,TGTGCCAGCAGCCAAACAGCGGGGGGCGCCAAAAACATTCAGTACTTC
TRBJ1-1,TRBV7-2,many,TRBD1,CATTPTGVSTEAFF,TGTGCCACCACGCCGACAGGGGTGAGCACTGAAGCTTTCTTT
TRBJ1-2,TRBV20-1,many,.,CSASRGGGGYGYTF,TGCAGTGCGAGCAGGGGAGGAGGGGGCTATGGCTACACCTTC
TRBJ1-6,TRBV12-3/TRBV12-4,few,.,CASWGSGNSPLHF,TGTGCCAGCTGGGGCTCAGGGAATTCACCCCTCCACTTT
TRBJ1-1,TRBV9,.,TRBD1,CASSVDPGQGGAFF,TGTGCCAGCAGCGTAGACCCGGGACAGGGTGGGGCTTTCTTT
TRBJ1-2,TRBV7-3,many,.,CASSLDGNYGYTF,TGTGCCAGCAGCTTAGACGGAAACTATGGCTACACCTTC
TRBJ2-3,TRBV7-2,once,.,CASIGTLGSTDTRYF,TGTGCCAGCATTGGGACACTTGGGTCGACAGATACACGGTATTTT
TRBJ2-5,TRBV5-1,.,.,CASSLGTVFETQYF,TGCGCCAGCAGCTTGGGTACGGTTTTCGAGACCCAGTACTTC
TRBJ2-3,TRBV24-1,many,.,CATSDLEFAGTDTQYF,TGTGCCACCAGTGATTTGGAGTTTGCGGGCACAGATACGCAGTATTTT
TRBJ1-1,TRBV2,.,.,CASSPEKADTEAFF,TGTGCCAGCAGTCCGGAAAAGGCGGACACTGAAGCTTTCTTT
TRBJ2-7,TRBV7-9,few,.,CASSVSYEQYF,TGTGCCAGCAGCGTCAGCTACGAGCAGTACTTC
TRBJ2-3,TRBV28,many,.,CASTYTDTQYF,TGTGCCAGCACATACACAGATACGCAGTATTTT
TRBJ2-7,TRBV15,.,TRBD1,CATVGGDGPLRGSYEQYF,TGTGCCACCGTAGGGGGAGACGGGCCGCTCAGGGGGTCCTACGAGCAGTACTTC
TRBJ2-7,TRBV6-1,many,TRBD1,CASRRQGGLFEQYF,TGTGCCAGCAGACGACAGGGGGGCTTGTTCGAGCAGTACTTC
TRBJ2-3,TRBV20-1,few,TRBD2,CSATTHLAGGVDTQYF,TGCAGTGCTACTACCCACCTAGCGGGGGGAGTCGATACGCAGTATTTT
TRBJ1-1,TRBV5-1,many,TRBD1,CASRTGDRAEAFF,TGCGCCAGCAGGACAGGGGACCGGGCTGAAGCTTTCTTT
TRBJ1-1,TRBV6-2/TRBV6-3,many,.,CASSYSNAGFGTEAFF,TGTGCCAGCAGTTACTCGAATGCGGGTTTCGGCACTGAAGCTTTCTTT
TRBJ1-2,TRBV11-1,few,.,CASSFTPDGGFGYTF,TGTGCCAGCAGCTTCACCCCCGACGGGGGCTTTGGCTACACCTTC
TRBJ2-1,TRBV7-2,.,.,CASSFYICSATHFSGIYNEQFF,.
TRBJ1-1,TRBV20-1,many,.,CSARRPVDMNTEAFF,TGCAGTGCTCGACGGCCTGTTGACATGAACACTGAAGCTTTCTTT
TRBJ2-5,TRBV7-2,many,.,CASSLGPGRETQYF,TGTGCCAGCAGCTTAGGGCCGGGCAGGGAGACCCAGTACTTC
TRBJ1-4,TRBV10-3,.,.,CAISDGVKEKLFF,TGTGCCATCAGTGATGGGGTAAAGGAAAAACTGTTTTTT
TRBJ1-2,TRBV4-3,.,.,CASSQDFATLGNYGYTF,TGCGCCAGCAGCCAAGATTTTGCGACTTTGGGTAACTATGGCTACACCTTC
TRBJ1-4,TRBV5-1,.,TRBD1,CASSPDGTGGEKLFF,TGCGCCAGCAGCCCCGATGGGACAGGGGGTGAAAAACTGTTTTTT
TRBJ1-6,TRBV20-1,many,.,CSASRELSPLHF,TGCAGTGCTAGCAGGGAACTCTCACCCCTCCACTTT
TRBJ1-2,TRBV11-2,many,.,CASSLGPAPRYGYTF,TGTGCCAGCAGCTTAGGGCCGGCCCCGCGGTATGGCTACACCTTC
TRBJ2-5,TRBV2,.,.,CASRGTSYQETQYF,TGTGCCAGCAGGGGGACTTCGTACCAAGAGACCCAGTACTTC
TRBJ2-7,TRBV12-3/TRBV12-4,many,.,CASSLWRDRDYEQYF,TGTGCCAGCAGTTTATGGAGGGACCGAGACTACGAGCAGTACTTC
TRBJ1-3,TRBV14,many,.,CASSQDSSQTRNTIYF,TGTGCCAGCAGCCAAGATAGTAGCCAGACCAGAAACACCATATATTTT
TRBJ2-3,TRBV20-1,many,TRBD2,CSARQAGGRDTQYF,TGCAGTGCTAGACAAGCGGGGGGCCGGGATACGCAGTATTTT
TRBJ2-6,TRBV7-2,few,.,CASSLGWGGGANVLTF,TGTGCCAGCAGCTTAGGATGGGGCGGAGGGGCCAACGTCCTGACTTTC
TRBJ2-1,TRBV5-1,once,.,CARSLTGSYNEQFF,TGCGCCAGAAGCTTGACAGGCTCCTACAATGAGCAGTTCTTC
TRBJ2-3,TRBV6-1,many,.,CASVYGGTKDTQYF,TGTGCCAGCGTGTATGGGGGAACGAAAGATACGCAGTATTTT
TRBJ1-1,TRBV7-2,few,.,CTSSPRPGTEAFF,TGTACCAGCAGCCCCCGTCCAGGGACTGAAGCTTTCTTT
TRBJ1-5,TRBV2,.,.,CATGKGGQPQHF,TGTGCCACTGGGAAAGGCGGGCAGCCCCAGCATTTT
TRBJ2-3,TRBV28,many,TRBD2,CASRETSFTDTQYF,TGTGCCAGCAGGGAGACTAGCTTCACAGATACGCAGTATTTT
TRBJ2-5,TRBV15,many,.,CATSPQGTKTQYF,TGTGCCACCAGCCCCCAGGGGACGAAGACCCAGTACTTC
TRBJ2-7,TRBV7-2,many,.,CASSFKRAGDLYEQYF,TGTGCCAGCAGCTTTAAACGGGCAGGGGACCTATACGAGCAGTACTTC
TRBJ2-7,TRBV6-6,many,.,CASSYSAWGAGYEQYF,TGTGCCAGCAGTTACTCGGCGTGGGGCGCCGGCTACGAGCAGTACTTC
TRBJ2-1,TRBV7-6,.,.,CASSFPAYRERLIVRDEQFF,TGTGCCAGCAGCTTCCCAGCCTACAGGGAGCGCCTGATAGTCCGAGATGAGCAGTTCTTC
TRBJ2-7,TRBV6-1,.,.,CASSRDFSSYEQYF,TGTGCCAGCAGCCGAGACTTCAGCTCCTACGAGCAGTACTTC
TRBJ2-2,TRBV15,once,TRBD1,CATSRDRTGGNQHRELFF,TGTGCCACCAGCAGAGATAGGACAGGGGGTAATCAACACCGGGAGCTGTTTTTT
TRBJ2-4,TRBV28,many,.,CASKAPDIGIQYF,TGTGCCAGTAAGGCCCCTGATATCGGCATTCAGTACTTC
TRBJ1-5,TRBV7-8,many,TRBD1,CASSLGSGGQPQHF,TGTGCCAGCAGCTTAGGCTCAGGGGGCCAGCCCCAGCATTTT
TRBJ2-5,TRBV7-9,many,.,CASSLAGGQYF,TGTGCCAGCAGCTTAGCGGGCGGCCAGTACTTC
TRBJ1-2,TRBV18,.,.,CASSPGGDNYGYTF,TGTGCCAGCTCACCGGGCGGTGACAACTATGGCTACACCTTC